These 32 T cell receptor beta chains came from one sample sequenced in a study of cytotoxic CD8 clonotypes in ibrutinib-treated CLL. The protocol was immunoSEQ multiplex PCR, while the TCRdb copy is restricted to in-frame clones and leaves out a portion. This table holds tens of thousands of clones, more than 75% found once. The sequenced sample was PBMCs, obtained at disease progression, from a patient treated with ibrutinib. The receptors shown here come from a human donor with chronic lymphocytic leukemia.

The gene calls are TRBV7-6 and TRBJ1-6; 11 bases agree with TRBD1. This CDR3 contains 16 residues. Looked up from germline, CDR1 is SGHVS and CDR2 is FNYEAQ. Losses at the gene ends were 4 bases for V and 5 bases for J; bases not matched to a gene: 4. CDR3 DNA sequence: TGTGCCAGCAGCTCCCGGACAGGGGGCGATAATTCACCCCTCCACTTT. Its translation: CASSSRTGGDNSPLHF.

This clone appeared once. The genes are TRBV6-5 and TRBJ1-1; D gene uncertain. Trimming took 7 bases from V and 0 from J, leaving 6 bases between them. The CDR3 consists of 12 residues. Germline values: CDR1 MNHEY, CDR2 SVGAGI. The CDR3 loop reads CASTDLNTEAFF. The CDR3 DNA reads TGTGCCAGCACCGACCTGAACACTGAAGCTTTCTTT.

This chain uses TRBV20-1 with TRBJ2-1; D perhaps matches TRBD2 (5 bases). This CDR3 spans 11 amino acids. Germline CDR1 and CDR2: DFQATT and SNEGSKA (reference sequence). Trimming left V 6 bases short and J 9 bases short, with 12 bases between. The CDR3 DNA is TGCAGTGCAAGGTTTGGGAGTGAGCAGTTCTTC. Translation: CSARFGSEQFF.

This clone was seen a handful of times. V usage is TRBV6-1 and J usage is TRBJ1-5; TRBD1 aligns across 7 bases. CDR3 size: 13 residues. With 4 bases clipped from V and 11 bases from J, the junction kept 8 bases outside the gene matches. The germline V gene encodes CDR1 MNHNS and CDR2 SASEGT. As DNA, the CDR3 is TGTGCCAGCAGTGTTCTTAACAGGGGATCCCAGCATTTT. Amino acids: CASSVLNRGSQHF.

The CDR3 loop reads CASSLAGQGSSPLHF. CDR3 coding DNA: TGCGCCAGCAGCTTGGCTGGTCAGGGCAGCTCACCCCTCCACTTT. The chain combines TRBV5-1 with TRBJ1-6; maybe TRBD1 (5 bases). The CDR3 is 15 amino acids. V lost 0 bases to trimming and J lost 10 bases, with 14 bases between them. CDR1 SGHRS and CDR2 YFSETQ come from the germline V gene. Full variable domain (missing parts from reference TRBV5-1 and TRBJ1-6): KAGVTQTPRYLIKTRGQQVTLSCSPISGHRSVSWYQQTPGQGLQFLFEYFSETQRNKGNFPGRFSGRQFSNSRSEMNVSTLELGDSALYLCASSLAGQGSSPLHFGNGTRLTVT.

The V call is TRBV6-1, the J call TRBJ2-3; TRBD2 might be the D (6 bases). The V gene lost 5 bases and the J gene lost 1 base, with 10 bases spanning the gap. CDR3 length equals 14 residues. In germline, CDR1 is MNHNS, CDR2 SASEGT. CDR3 protein: CASSIADRTDTQYF. DNA of the CDR3: TGTGCCAGCAGTATAGCGGACCGCACAGATACGCAGTATTTT.

This clone was picked up one time. The CDR3 nucleotides read TGTGCCAGCAGCTTAACTTTCCTTATCCTGAGCTCCTATAATTCACCCCTCCACTTT. This codes for CASSLTFLILSSYNSPLHF. This chain connects TRBV11-2 to TRBJ1-6, with D uncertain. Trimming removed 2 bases from V and 0 bases from J, with 17 bases in between. CDR1 and CDR2 (germline): SGHAT, FQNNGV. This CDR3 comprises 19 residues.

This chain links TRBV7-8 with TRBJ2-2, with TRBD1 identical over 8 bases. Germline V gene lookup returns CDR1 SGHVS and CDR2 FQNEAQ. The CDR3 runs to 14 residues. V shed 4 bases, J shed 5 bases, and the junction held 3 bases outside the gene matches. The CDR3 DNA follows: TGTGCCAGCAGCTACCGGACAGGGACCGGGGAGCTGTTTTTT. Its translation: CASSYRTGTGELFF.

The chain links TRBV11-2 to TRBJ2-2; no clear D gene. This CDR3 is 12 amino acids long. Trimming left V 2 bases short and J 4 bases short, with 2 bases between. Germline V gene sequence: CDR1 SGHAT, CDR2 FQNNGV. The DNA for the CDR3 is TGTGCCAGCAGCTTACGCACCGGGGAGCTGTTTTTT. This sequence encodes CASSLRTGELFF.

This clone was seen a few times. The chain employs TRBV11-3 and TRBJ1-1, with D perhaps matching TRBD1 (6 bases). The V gene's germline CDR1 is SGHNT and CDR2 YENEEA. The CDR3 has 13 amino acids. V lost 5 bases and J lost 5, with 12 bases in between. Here the CDR3 DNA reads TGTGCCAGCAGCAACCCAGGGGAGACTGAAGCTTTCTTT. Translating gives CASSNPGETEAFF.

J is TRBJ1-4 and V is TRBV28; D is perhaps TRBD1 (5 bases). V was clipped by 6 bases and J by 5 bases, with 10 bases between them. CDR3 length equals 13 residues. Germline V gives CDR1 MDHEN, CDR2 SYDVKM. CDR3 sequence (DNA): TGTGCCAGCAGGCAGGGAATCAATGAAAAACTGTTTTTT. It encodes CASRQGINEKLFF.

The V call is TRBV6-5, the J call TRBJ2-7; 7 nucleotides align to TRBD1. V shed 4 bases and J 4 bases; nucleotides not matched to a gene: 7. The CDR3 consists of 14 residues. Germline CDR1 reads MNHEY; CDR2 reads SVGAGI. CDR3 in DNA: TGTGCCAGCAGTTCCGGACAGGTTGGGTACGAGCAGTACTTC. Translated: CASSSGQVGYEQYF.

In DNA, the CDR3 is TGCGCCAGCAGTGACCGCGCCAGGGGGGATGGCTACACCTTC. It yields the protein CASSDRARGDGYTF. The chain is built from TRBV10-2 and TRBJ1-2; TRBD1 agrees at 7 bases. With 3 bases clipped from V and 6 bases from J, the junction kept 7 bases outside the gene matches. The CDR3 sequence is 14 residues long. Per germline, CDR1 WSHSY and CDR2 SAAADI.

The chain carries TRBV19 and TRBJ2-1, with 8 nucleotides matching TRBD2. The CDR3 has 16 amino acids. CDR1 and CDR2 from the germline V gene are LNHDA and SQIVND (reference sequence). The V and J ends lost 4 bases and 4 bases, in that order; junction bases with no gene match: 9. The CDR3 nucleotides read TGTGCCAGTAGTACCCAGACTAGCGAGGGATACAATGAGCAGTTCTTC. Amino acid sequence: CASSTQTSEGYNEQFF.

The chain carries TRBV14 and TRBJ1-1; a possible D gene is TRBD1 (5 bases). Germline V gene lookup returns CDR1 SGHDN and CDR2 FVKESK. The CDR3 runs 19 residues. Trimming left V 0 bases short and J 1 base short, with 21 bases between. CDR3 coding DNA: TGTGCCAGCAGCCAAGATCGGGTGCGGACAAACCCCCCGAACACTGAAGCTTTCTTT. Amino acids: CASSQDRVRTNPPNTEAFF.

The V and J genes are TRBV7-8 and TRBJ1-5; D is uncertain. The CDR3 loop spans 14 amino acids. Per germline, CDR1 SGHVS and CDR2 FQNEAQ. Trimming took off 4 bases at V and 1 base at J, with 8 bases between the two ends. The CDR3 reads CASSSQQSNQPQHF. DNA for the CDR3: TGTGCCAGCAGCTCCCAGCAGAGCAATCAGCCCCAGCATTTT.

The chain employs TRBV30 and TRBJ2-5; maybe TRBD2 (6 bases). The germline V gene has CDR1 GTSNPN and CDR2 SVGIG (reference sequence). This CDR3 contains 18 residues. V shed 2 bases and J shed 0 bases, with 22 bases lying between them. The CDR3 is CAWSQRRGLLRYQETQYF. CDR3 coding DNA: TGTGCCTGGAGTCAACGGAGGGGACTTCTGCGGTACCAAGAGACCCAGTACTTC.

The rearrangement links TRBV10-3 to TRBJ2-7; D is undetermined. The CDR3 covers 13 residues. The germline V gene encodes CDR1 ENHRY and CDR2 SYGVKD. V lost 8 bases, J lost 1 base, and 12 bases lay in between. This chain's CDR3 is CAILAANSYEQYF. In DNA form, the CDR3 reads TGTGCCATCCTCGCAGCGAATTCCTACGAGCAGTACTTC.

This chain joins TRBV19 and TRBJ1-2, with 8 nucleotides matching TRBD1. CDR1 is LNHDA, CDR2 SQIVND, per germline (reference sequence). Trimming at V came to 5 bases and at J to 2 bases, leaving 7 bases not matched to a gene. There are 15 residues in the CDR3. The CDR3: CASSPQGQANYGYTF. The CDR3 nucleotides are TGTGCCAGTAGTCCACAGGGACAGGCGAACTATGGCTACACCTTC.

In its sample, this clone was seen a few times. This chain links TRBV7-2 with TRBJ1-2; D uncertain. Germline loops: CDR1 SGHTA, CDR2 FQGNSA. CDR3 size: 12 residues. V was clipped by 3 bases and J by 6 bases, with 8 bases between them. CDR3 sequence reads: CASSFYSDGYTF. The CDR3, as DNA: TGTGCCAGCAGCTTTTACAGCGATGGCTACACCTTC.

This clone has just a few counts. The V and J genes are TRBV10-3 and TRBJ1-5; D is unresolved. Trimming stripped 0 bases from V and 0 bases from J, with 6 bases between. This CDR3 spans 15 amino acids. CDR1 ENHRY and CDR2 SYGVKD come from the germline V gene. The CDR3 coding sequence is TGTGCCATCAGTGAGTCGTCACATAGCAATCAGCCCCAGCATTTT. Translation: CAISESSHSNQPQHF.

This chain links TRBV6-1 with TRBJ1-2, with D possibly being TRBD1 (6 bases). There are 15 residues in the CDR3. Germline V gene lookup returns CDR1 MNHNS and CDR2 SASEGT. Trimming removed 10 bases from V and 6 bases from J, with 24 bases in between. CDR3 amino acids: CATNRVGSVWDGYTF. The CDR3 DNA follows: TGTGCCACCAACAGGGTTGGTTCCGTATGGGATGGCTACACCTTC.

The V call is TRBV7-9, the J call TRBJ1-4, with D unresolved. V dropped 5 bases and J dropped 7 bases, with 14 bases sitting between them. Germline V lookup: CDR1 SEHNR, CDR2 FQNEAQ (reference sequence). The CDR3 consists of 14 residues. In DNA form, the CDR3 reads TGTGCCAGCAGCCCCGGATATCCCCTTGAAAAACTGTTTTTT. As protein: CASSPGYPLEKLFF.

This clone was seen only once. The chain joins TRBV7-9 to TRBJ1-1; 9 bases map to TRBD1. CDR3 size: 17 residues. With 7 bases clipped from V and 5 bases from J, the junction kept 17 bases outside the gene matches. Germline V CDR1 and CDR2: SEHNR, FQNEAQ (reference sequence). CDR3 amino acids: CASIDALYRGRKTEAFF. The CDR3 coding sequence is TGTGCCAGCATCGATGCCCTGTACAGGGGGCGGAAGACTGAAGCTTTCTTT.

This clone was picked up one time. The rearrangement uses TRBV19 and TRBJ2-7; D unresolved. The CDR3 runs 11 residues. Trimming pared 3 bases from V and 7 bases from J, leaving 7 bases between. The germline V gene has CDR1 LNHDA and CDR2 SQIVND (reference sequence). CDR3 sequence (DNA): TGTGCCAGTAGTATCTATGGGGAGCAGTACTTC. Its protein is CASSIYGEQYF.

This rearrangement joins TRBV30 to TRBJ1-4, with D possibly TRBD1 on 5 matching bases. Between the trimmed V and J ends, which lost 0 bases and 6 bases, there was a span of 11 bases. The CDR3 loop spans 14 amino acids. Looked up from germline, CDR1 is GTSNPN and CDR2 is SVGIG (reference sequence). The CDR3 loop reads CAWSVTPGHEKLFF. CDR3 bases: TGTGCCTGGAGTGTAACGCCGGGACATGAAAAACTGTTTTTT.

This chain uses TRBV5-1 with TRBJ2-2; no clear D gene. The CDR3 runs to 14 residues. Deletions cut 0 bases from V and 7 bases from J, with 10 bases between. Germline V CDR1 and CDR2: SGHRS, YFSETQ. The chain's CDR3 is CASSLEVGHGELFF. The CDR3 coding sequence is TGCGCCAGCAGCTTGGAAGTGGGCCACGGGGAGCTGTTTTTT.

The chain combines TRBV12-5 with TRBJ1-2; D remains ambiguous. The CDR3 has 15 amino acids. V was clipped by 5 bases and J by 1 base, with 14 bases between them. Germline values: CDR1 LGHNT, CDR2 FRNRAP. This chain's CDR3 is CASGHPTVRNYGYTF. The CDR3 bases are TGTGCTAGTGGTCACCCGACGGTTCGTAACTATGGCTACACCTTC. Drawing the rest from reference TRBV12-5 and TRBJ1-2, the complete variable domain is DARVTQTPRHKVTEMGQEVTMRCQPILGHNTVFWYRQTMMQGLELLAYFRNRAPLDDSGMPKDRFSAEMPDATLATLKIQPSEPRDSAVYFCASGHPTVRNYGYTFGSGTRLTVV.

This sequence joins TRBV7-8 and TRBJ2-7, with 7 bases identical to TRBD2. J gave up 4 bases and V 5 bases, and 11 bases lay outside the gene matches. Per the germline V gene, CDR1 is SGHVS and CDR2 is FQNEAQ. The CDR3 is made up of 15 amino acids. The CDR3 reads CASSTERGRAYEQYF. As DNA, the CDR3 is TGTGCCAGCAGCACGGAGCGGGGCAGGGCTTACGAGCAGTACTTC.

The DNA of the CDR3 is TGTGCCAGCAGCTATCGGACAGGCCTTCCGGGCACAGATACGCAGTATTTT. Amino acid sequence: CASSYRTGLPGTDTQYF. J is TRBJ2-3 and V is TRBV7-9, with 7 bases matching TRBD1. Trimming at V came to 4 bases and at J to 1 base, leaving 11 bases not matched to a gene. Germline V gene lookup returns CDR1 SEHNR and CDR2 FQNEAQ (reference sequence). The CDR3 sequence is 17 residues long.

V usage is TRBV7-9 and J usage is TRBJ2-1; D is undetermined. Trimming left V 5 bases short and J 8 bases short, with 7 bases between. Per the germline V gene, CDR1 is SEHNR and CDR2 is FQNEAQ (reference sequence). The CDR3 is 11 residues long. DNA of the CDR3: TGTGCCAGCAGCCCCTCACATGAGCAGTTCTTC. Its protein product is CASSPSHEQFF.

The V call is TRBV28, the J call TRBJ1-5, with a possible D match to TRBD1 (5 bases). CDR3 length: 13 residues. Germline-derived CDR1 and CDR2 are MDHEN and SYDVKM. The V and J ends lost 6 bases and 7 bases respectively, with 13 bases between them. The CDR3: CASREGGGQPQHF. In DNA, the CDR3 is TGTGCCAGCAGGGAGGGTGGGGGGCAGCCCCAGCATTTT.